This TCR beta chain is from a study of cytomegalovirus exposure and HLA in healthy donors. Findings and caveats of the study: Cytomegalovirus status was reportedly diagnosed by the classifier with high specificity and sensitivity. The investigators catalogued 150 to 200 TCR beta chains as cytomegalovirus-associated. There were some public TCRs occurring in many donors, but most TCR sequences were rare.

In regard to this clone: Its antigen remains unidentified.

The assay was immunoSEQ multiplex PCR, and TCRdb's table has in-frame clones only and misses some. The table has over 150,000 clones, roughly four fifths seen once. This CDR3 region has 14 residues. CDR1 is SGHNT, CDR2 YYREEE, per germline (reference sequence). V was pared by 3 bases and J by 4 bases, with 3 bases of the junction left unmatched. The chain carries TRBV5-4 and TRBJ2-3; 9 bases are shared with TRBD1. The sample taken for sequencing was PBMCs. This receptor was obtained from a woman between 18 and 30 years old in good health and CMV-seropositive. The CDR3 DNA reads TGTGCCAGCAGCTGGACAGGGGCCGCAGATACGCAGTATTTT. It encodes CASSWTGAADTQYF.